Each of the 15 T cell receptor beta chains below was sequenced from the same sample in a study of T cell responses to AZD1222 COVID-19 vaccine. Only in-frame clones appear in the TCRdb table, and some are missing; sequencing was by immunoSEQ multiplex PCR. The data contain 95,000 to 150,000 clones, about 90% of them singletons. Sequenced here: peripheral blood, sampled on day 0 of AZD1222 vaccination. These receptors were taken from an adult in good health.

The rearrangement joins TRBV27 to TRBJ1-6; D is uncertain. V was clipped by 4 bases and J by 7 bases, with 17 bases between them. The CDR3 extends over 16 amino acids. From germline, CDR1 is MNHEY and CDR2 SMNVEV (reference sequence). The CDR3 sequence is CASSSRVQKENSPLHF. DNA of the CDR3: TGTGCCAGCAGTTCGCGAGTACAGAAAGAAAATTCACCCCTCCACTTT.

The chain recombines TRBV19 with TRBJ2-6; TRBD1 might be the D (6 bases). V dropped 3 bases and J dropped 0 bases, with 18 bases sitting between them. The CDR3 is 19 amino acids. Germline values: CDR1 LNHDA, CDR2 SQIVND (reference sequence). CDR3 bases: TGTGCCAGTAGTATTGGGTCCGTCAGGGGCAGCTCTGGGGCCAACGTCCTGACTTTC. As protein: CASSIGSVRGSSGANVLTF.

CDR3 coding DNA: TGCGCCAGCAGGGCCCAGGGGTCGAACACTGAAGCTTTCTTT. Amino acid sequence: CASRAQGSNTEAFF. V usage is TRBV5-1 and J usage is TRBJ1-1, with TRBD1 as a possible D gene (6 bases). Germline V gene data show CDR1 as SGHRS and CDR2 as YFSETQ. This CDR3 has 14 amino acids. V lost 5 bases, J lost 1 base, and 12 bases lay in between.

The CDR3 sequence is CASSSAYSGNTIYF. CDR3 nucleotide sequence: TGTGCCAGCAGTTCGGCTTATTCTGGAAACACCATATATTTT. The chain links TRBV6-5 to TRBJ1-3; D ambiguous. The CDR3 runs to 14 residues. The V gene's germline CDR1 is MNHEY and CDR2 SVGAGI. V was shortened by 4 bases and J by 1 base, with 8 bases between the two germline ends.

The chain links TRBV7-9 to TRBJ1-4; TRBD1 agrees at 9 bases. The junction had 6 bases not matched to a gene; V was cut back by 6 bases and J by 7 bases. The germline V gene has CDR1 SEHNR and CDR2 FQNEAQ (reference sequence). The CDR3 has 14 amino acids. CDR3: CASRSQGAGEKLFF. CDR3 sequence (DNA): TGTGCCAGCAGGTCACAGGGGGCCGGTGAAAAACTGTTTTTT.

This clone was seen only once. V is TRBV7-8 and J is TRBJ1-6; 7 bases agree with TRBD1. Germline loops: CDR1 SGHVS, CDR2 FQNEAQ. Germline trimming cut 3 bases from V and 6 bases from J; bases unmatched to any gene: 8. This CDR3 comprises 16 residues. The CDR3 DNA sequence: TGTGCCAGCAGCTTCCGGGACAGCCTTTCTAATTCACCCCTCCACTTT. Its protein product is CASSFRDSLSNSPLHF.

The chain recombines TRBV6-6 with TRBJ1-2; no reliable D call. The CDR3 has 15 amino acids. Trimming shortened V by 5 bases and J by 1 base, and 14 bases separated the two germline ends. CDR1 is MNHNY and CDR2 is SVGAGI in the germline V gene (reference sequence). The CDR3 nucleotides read TGTGCCAGCAGTCCTCCATCCGGACTTAACTATGGCTACACCTTC. Amino acid sequence: CASSPPSGLNYGYTF.

The chain has TRBV5-4 and TRBJ2-3; D unclear. CDR3 length equals 13 residues. Germline lookup yields CDR1 SGHNT and CDR2 YYREEE (reference sequence). V was trimmed by 1 base and J by 3 bases, leaving 6 bases between them. DNA for the CDR3: TGTGCCAGCAGCTTGTGGGGAACAGATACGCAGTATTTT. It specifies CASSLWGTDTQYF.

The V call is TRBV27, the J call TRBJ1-1; the D gene is possibly TRBD1 (6 bases). V lost 6 bases to trimming and J lost 1 base, with 15 bases between them. This CDR3 region has 15 residues. Germline V gives CDR1 MNHEY, CDR2 SMNVEV (reference sequence). Written as DNA, the CDR3 is TGTGCCAGCAGCCTGAATCCACAGGGGAACACTGAAGCTTTCTTT. As protein: CASSLNPQGNTEAFF.

The genes are TRBV30 and TRBJ1-5; 9 nucleotides agree with TRBD1. Germline assignment: CDR1 GTSNPN and CDR2 SVGIG (reference sequence). The CDR3 length is 14 residues. Losses at the gene ends were 3 bases for V and 4 bases for J; bases not matched to a gene: 4. CDR3: CAWSLDRGNQPQHF. The CDR3 DNA reads as TGTGCCTGGAGCTTAGACAGGGGGAATCAGCCCCAGCATTTT.

The gene calls are TRBV9 and TRBJ1-4; tentatively, D is TRBD1 (6 bases). Germline CDR1 is SGDLS and CDR2 is YYNGEE. The CDR3 covers 15 residues. The germline V and J ends were trimmed by 0 bases and 6 bases, with 12 bases remaining between them. For the CDR3, the DNA is TGTGCCAGCAGCGTAGATGGGGGCGGGGATGAAAAACTGTTTTTT. It yields the protein CASSVDGGGDEKLFF. The full variable domain, rest sourced from reference TRBV9 and TRBJ1-4, is DSGVTQTPKHLITATGQRVTLRCSPRSGDLSVYWYQQSLDQGLQFLIQYYNGEERAKGNILERFSAQQFPDLHSELNLSSLELGDSALYFCASSVDGGGDEKLFFGSGTQLSVL.

The gene calls are TRBV2 and TRBJ2-7, with a tentative D call TRBD2 (6 bases). V was shortened by 5 bases and J by 0 bases, with 17 bases between the two germline ends. Germline V gene data show CDR1 as SNHLY and CDR2 as FYNNEI. This CDR3 is built from 16 residues. The CDR3 loop is CASSLLPGTYSYEQYF. The CDR3, as DNA: TGTGCCAGCAGTCTCCTGCCCGGGACTTACTCCTACGAGCAGTACTTC.

The V and J genes are TRBV18 and TRBJ2-5; maybe TRBD2 (5 bases). CDR3 length: 13 amino acids. V lost 1 base and J 4 bases, leaving 7 bases between the germline ends. Germline V gene data show CDR1 as KGHSH and CDR2 as LQKENI. The CDR3 sequence is CASSPHEGETQYF. CDR3 bases: TGTGCCAGCTCACCACACGAGGGAGAGACCCAGTACTTC.

Regarding this clone: The sample holds other DNA sequences that translate to the same CDR3. In DNA form, the CDR3 reads TGTGCCAGCAGCGTAGGGGGTAGCACTGAAGCTTTCTTT. As protein: CASSVGGSTEAFF. The chain carries TRBV9 and TRBJ1-1; D is ambiguous. The CDR3 covers 13 residues. Germline lookup yields CDR1 SGDLS and CDR2 YYNGEE. Between the trimmed V and J ends, which lost 0 bases and 4 bases, there was a span of 7 bases.

The chain uses TRBV4-2 and TRBJ1-1, with D tentatively TRBD1 (6 bases). V shed 4 bases and J shed 3 bases, with 15 bases lying between them. The CDR3 extends over 15 amino acids. CDR1 LGHNA and CDR2 YNFKEQ come from the germline V gene. This CDR3 is CASSPGVAGDTEAFF. The CDR3 DNA follows: TGTGCCAGCAGCCCCGGTGTGGCAGGGGACACTGAAGCTTTCTTT.